This note documents a single TCR beta chain sequence. These data belong to a study of monozygotic twins with inflammatory bowel disease. Each UMI, carrying a 6-nucleotide sample barcode, came from template switching. TCRdb re-analyzed the 5' RACE reads; it lists each CDR3 protein once, without DNA. This sample carries about 160,000 distinct CDR3 sequences, with 2% to 2.5% going to the ten biggest clones. The CDR3 is 17 residues long. This TCR came from a human donor with ulcerative colitis or Crohn's disease, or a healthy co-twin of an affected twin (not recorded which). Sequences were obtained from blood. The chain couples TRBV12-3 or TRBV12-4 to TRBJ1-6. This CDR3 is CASSPTWGSSYNSPLHF.